Below, 28 T cell receptor beta chains from the same sample are listed, as sequenced in a study of tumour-infiltrating T cells in Burkitt lymphoma (dated by TCRdb to 2018 to 2021). Library preparation used the immunoSEQ multiplex PCR assay. Entries here come from immuneACCESS through TCRdb and include only in-frame sequences with V and J called. Some clones fail to appear in such tables; in the studies checked, an unresolved V gene covers under half of the shortfall, and the cause of the remainder is unknown. The sample table records roughly 8,500 clones; roughly 58% of these occur just once. The ten largest clones add up to about 5.6% of the sample. The specimen sequenced was tumor tissue. The receptors here all came from a human donor with diffuse large B-cell lymphoma.

The V gene is TRBV6-1, the J gene TRBJ1-2; a weak D match, TRBD1 (6 bases). This CDR3 spans 13 amino acids. V was pared by 8 bases and J by 4 bases, with 14 bases between. Germline CDR1 MNHNS, CDR2 SASEGT. The CDR3 loop reads CASLRMDSYGYTF. CDR3 in DNA: TGTGCCAGCCTTAGGATGGACAGCTATGGCTACACCTTC.

The chain combines TRBV30 with TRBJ1-5, with a tentative D call TRBD1 (5 bases). Between the trimmed V and J ends, which lost 4 bases and 4 bases, there was a span of 14 bases. This CDR3 region has 14 residues. Germline V gene sequence: CDR1 GTSNPN, CDR2 SVGIG (reference sequence). The DNA of the CDR3 is TGTGCCTGGAATGACGGGACTTATAATCAGCCCCAGCATTTT. Its protein product is CAWNDGTYNQPQHF.

The CDR3 coding sequence is TGTGCCAGCAGCTTGGGGGGACTCAAGAACACTGAAGCTTTCTTT. It translates to CASSLGGLKNTEAFF. The V gene is TRBV5-4, the J gene TRBJ1-1, with D maybe TRBD1 (5 bases). The CDR3 has 15 amino acids. Trimming shortened V by 0 bases and J by 1 base, and 10 bases separated the two germline ends. The germline gives CDR1 SGHNT, CDR2 YYREEE (reference sequence).

The V gene is TRBV6-5, the J gene TRBJ1-1; possibly TRBD1 for D (5 bases). Germline lookup yields CDR1 MNHEY and CDR2 SVGAGI. The CDR3 sequence is 13 residues long. Trimming stripped 7 bases from V and 3 bases from J, with 12 bases between. CDR3: CASTGMGYTEAFF. The CDR3 region has the DNA TGTGCCAGCACAGGGATGGGGTACACTGAAGCTTTCTTT.

V gene TRBV5-4 combines with J gene TRBJ1-1; tentatively, D is TRBD1 (5 bases). The CDR3 has 14 residues. The V gene's germline CDR1 is SGHNT and CDR2 YYREEE (reference sequence). With 6 bases removed from V and 4 bases from J, the gap between germline ends came to 16 bases. The CDR3 loop reads CASIQEPGGTEAFF. The CDR3 bases are TGTGCCAGCATCCAAGAGCCGGGGGGCACTGAAGCTTTCTTT.

The V gene is TRBV5-5, the J gene TRBJ2-2; possibly TRBD1 for D (6 bases). This CDR3 region has 17 residues. Trimming stripped 0 bases from V and 1 base from J, with 13 bases between. Germline loops: CDR1 SGHKS, CDR2 YYEKEE (reference sequence). CDR3 residues: CASSLVGGAGNTGELFF. CDR3 nucleotide sequence: TGTGCCAGCAGCTTGGTTGGGGGCGCCGGGAACACCGGGGAGCTGTTTTTT.

This clone has a handful of counts. The chain uses TRBV18 and TRBJ2-2, with D tentatively TRBD2 (5 bases). The CDR3 length is 13 residues. Germline loops: CDR1 KGHSH, CDR2 LQKENI. V was trimmed by 5 bases and J by 3 bases, leaving 7 bases between them. The CDR3 DNA reads TGTGCCAGCTCATCTAGCCACACCGGGGAGCTGTTTTTT. Translation: CASSSSHTGELFF.

V and J are TRBV29-1 and TRBJ2-1; TRBD1 might be the D (5 bases). Germline V gene sequence: CDR1 SQVTM, CDR2 ANQGSEA. Trimming took 4 bases from V and 4 from J, leaving 14 bases between them. The CDR3 runs 14 residues. CDR3 coding DNA: TGCAGCGTTGGATTGGGCAGGGAATACAATGAGCAGTTCTTC. Its protein product is CSVGLGREYNEQFF.

The V call is TRBV19, the J call TRBJ1-1; D uncertain. V was pared by 1 base and J by 10 bases, with 10 bases between. There are 12 residues in the CDR3. From germline, CDR1 is LNHDA and CDR2 SQIVND (reference sequence). The CDR3: CASSIARRAAFF. The CDR3 DNA reads as TGTGCCAGTAGTATAGCCCGACGGGCAGCTTTCTTT.

This clone was recorded only once. V and J are TRBV5-4 and TRBJ1-2; 7 bases map to TRBD1. Trimming at V came to 4 bases and at J to 5 bases, leaving 14 bases not matched to a gene. In germline, CDR1 is SGHNT, CDR2 YYREEE (reference sequence). The length of the CDR3 is 16 residues. In DNA form, the CDR3 reads TGTGCCAGCAGCCAACTTGGGACAGACGACCGTTATGGCTACACCTTC. Translating gives CASSQLGTDDRYGYTF.

This clone was seen only a few times. The chain carries TRBV27 and TRBJ2-1; D perhaps matches TRBD1 (5 bases). The V end was cut by 2 bases, the J end by 4 bases, with 9 bases between. Germline V CDR1 and CDR2: MNHEY, SMNVEV (reference sequence). The CDR3 is 14 amino acids. The CDR3 DNA follows: TGTGCCAGCAGTTTAAGGGCAGGGTACAATGAGCAGTTCTTC. Its translation is CASSLRAGYNEQFF.

The gene calls are TRBV2 and TRBJ1-5, with a possible D match to TRBD1 (5 bases). This CDR3 region has 15 residues. Germline loops: CDR1 SNHLY, CDR2 FYNNEI. Trimming removed 6 bases at V and 0 bases at J, with 12 bases between. CDR3: CASSLQGNSNQPQHF. The CDR3 coding sequence is TGTGCCAGCAGCCTGCAGGGAAATAGCAATCAGCCCCAGCATTTT.

V is TRBV20-1 and J is TRBJ1-3, with no clear D. Germline V gene sequence: CDR1 DFQATT, CDR2 SNEGSKA (reference sequence). V was cut by 5 bases and J by 8 bases, with 10 bases left in between. CDR3 length: 11 residues. The DNA of the CDR3 is TGCAGTGCTTATTTCGGGGACACCATATATTTT. Translating it yields CSAYFGDTIYF.

The chain links TRBV4-2 to TRBJ1-5; maybe TRBD1 (6 bases). The CDR3 has 16 amino acids. Trimming stripped 1 base from V and 0 bases from J, with 10 bases between. CDR1 is LGHNA, CDR2 YNFKEQ, per germline. In nucleotides, the CDR3 is TGTGCCAGCAGCCAAGGGACAGATTATAGCAATCAGCCCCAGCATTTT. Residues: CASSQGTDYSNQPQHF.

This chain joins TRBV13 and TRBJ1-1; D is undetermined. Trimming shortened V by 0 bases and J by 3 bases, and 2 bases separated the two germline ends. The length of the CDR3 is 12 residues. In germline, CDR1 is PRHDT, CDR2 FYEKMQ (reference sequence). CDR3 DNA sequence: TGTGCCAGCAGCTTAGGAGACACTGAAGCTTTCTTT. Encoded protein: CASSLGDTEAFF.

The chain links TRBV27 to TRBJ1-1; D remains ambiguous. The CDR3 is 13 amino acids. The V end was cut by 2 bases, the J end by 7 bases, with 11 bases between. Germline CDR1 reads MNHEY; CDR2 reads SMNVEV (reference sequence). This CDR3 reads CASSLSRGLEAFF. The CDR3 DNA reads as TGTGCCAGCAGTTTAAGTCGGGGTCTTGAAGCTTTCTTT.

This rearrangement joins TRBV2 to TRBJ1-2, with TRBD1 matching over 10 bases. Trimming took 9 bases from V and 5 from J; bases not matched to a gene: 12. Per the germline V gene, CDR1 is SNHLY and CDR2 is FYNNEI. The CDR3 is made up of 15 amino acids. CDR3 amino acids: CARSTKDRGNYGYTF. The CDR3 nucleotides read TGTGCCAGGAGTACCAAGGACAGGGGGAATTATGGCTACACCTTC. Together with reference TRBV2 and TRBJ1-2, the CDR3 gives the full variable domain: EPEVTQTPSHQVTQMGQEVILRCVPISNHLYFYWYRQILGQKVEFLVSFYNNEISEKSEIFDDQFSVERPDGSNFTLKIRSTKLEDSAMYFCARSTKDRGNYGYTFGSGTRLTVV.

The V and J genes are TRBV15 and TRBJ1-4; D is uncertain. Trimming left V 1 base short and J 8 bases short, with 8 bases between. Germline-derived CDR1 and CDR2 are LNHNV and YYDKDF (reference sequence). The CDR3 runs 13 residues. The CDR3 DNA is TGTGCCACCAGCAGAGCCATGGAAGAAAAACTGTTTTTT. Translation: CATSRAMEEKLFF. The full variable domain, with the rest looked up from reference TRBV15 and TRBJ1-4, is DAMVIQNPRYQVTQFGKPVTLSCSQTLNHNVMYWYQQKSSQAPKLLFHYYDKDFNNEADTPDNFQSRRPNTSFCFLDIRSPGLGDTAMYLCATSRAMEEKLFFGSGTQLSVL.

The chain uses TRBV7-7 and TRBJ2-1; D may correspond to TRBD1 or TRBD2 (6 bases each). In germline, CDR1 is SSHAT, CDR2 FNYEAQ (reference sequence). This CDR3 spans 13 amino acids. V lost 8 bases to trimming and J lost 6 bases, with 14 bases between them. CDR3 sequence (DNA): TGTGCCAGCGCGATTTCGGGGGCCAATGAGCAGTTCTTC. Translation: CASAISGANEQFF.

By its share, this clone is medium-sized (0.01 to 0.1%). V and J are TRBV6-4 and TRBJ1-5, with no clear D. CDR1 and CDR2 from the germline V gene are MRHNA and SNTAGT. Trimming removed 11 bases from V and 9 bases from J, with 14 bases in between. The CDR3 is 11 amino acids. This CDR3 reads CAPSGLAPQHF. The CDR3, as DNA: TGTGCCCCAAGTGGGCTCGCGCCCCAGCATTTT.

The genes are TRBV6-1 and TRBJ1-2, with D unresolved. Germline V gene sequence: CDR1 MNHNS, CDR2 SASEGT. This CDR3 has 13 amino acids. Trimming cost V 3 bases and J 5 bases, with 10 bases left between them. The CDR3 loop is CASSEVVLYGYTF. The CDR3 coding sequence is TGTGCCAGCAGTGAGGTGGTCCTGTATGGCTACACCTTC.

The genes are TRBV29-1 and TRBJ1-4; D remains ambiguous. Germline CDR1 and CDR2: SQVTM and ANQGSEA. The CDR3 has 13 amino acids. V lost 7 bases and J 0 bases, leaving 9 bases between the germline ends. CDR3 DNA sequence: TGCAGCGCCGGCGGTGCAACTAATGAAAAACTGTTTTTT. It yields the protein CSAGGATNEKLFF.

This chain connects TRBV2 to TRBJ1-5; the D gene is possibly TRBD1 (5 bases). V shed 4 bases and J shed 5 bases, with 12 bases lying between them. This CDR3 contains 14 residues. Germline values: CDR1 SNHLY, CDR2 FYNNEI. The CDR3 region has the DNA TGTGCCAGCAGTGGGGGCTTGGGGGATCAGCCCCAGCATTTT. It specifies CASSGGLGDQPQHF. The full variable domain, rest sourced from reference TRBV2 and TRBJ1-5, is EPEVTQTPSHQVTQMGQEVILRCVPISNHLYFYWYRQILGQKVEFLVSFYNNEISEKSEIFDDQFSVERPDGSNFTLKIRSTKLEDSAMYFCASSGGLGDQPQHFGDGTRLSIL.

This clone was observed a few times. CDR3 DNA: TGTGCCAGTAGTATCGCGGGCGGGACAGGGAATCAGCCCCAGCATTTT. Its protein product is CASSIAGGTGNQPQHF. The chain carries TRBV19 and TRBJ1-5; 9 bases map to TRBD1. V gave up 3 bases and J gave up 4 bases; unmatched junction bases: 7. This CDR3 contains 16 residues. Germline V gives CDR1 LNHDA, CDR2 SQIVND (reference sequence).

The chain links TRBV4-2 to TRBJ1-1, with TRBD1 as a possible D gene (6 bases). V was trimmed by 0 bases and J by 6 bases, leaving 32 bases between them. Germline V lookup: CDR1 LGHNA, CDR2 YNFKEQ. CDR3 size: 21 residues. CDR3 nucleotide sequence: TGTGCCAGCAGCCAAGAGTTTGGTCGGGAGGGCCGACAGGCGTCGATAGCTGAAGCTTTCTTT. Translation: CASSQEFGREGRQASIAEAFF.

The V and J genes are TRBV5-4 and TRBJ1-2; D uncertain. Trimming cost V 3 bases and J 2 bases, with 11 bases left between them. The CDR3 totals 14 residues. Germline loops: CDR1 SGHNT, CDR2 YYREEE (reference sequence). In DNA, the CDR3 is TGTGCCAGCAGCTCTAGCCTGCAGAACTATGGCTACACCTTC. This sequence encodes CASSSSLQNYGYTF. Looking up the rest from reference TRBV5-4 and TRBJ1-2 gives the full variable domain: ETGVTQSPTHLIKTRGQQVTLRCSSQSGHNTVSWYQQALGQGPQFIFQYYREEENGRGNFPPRFSGLQFPNYSSELNVNALELDDSALYLCASSSSLQNYGYTFGSGTRLTVV.

The rearrangement joins TRBV5-5 to TRBJ1-4, with TRBD1 as a possible D gene (5 bases). The ends were cut back, 1 base at V and 7 bases at J, with 11 bases in the middle. In germline, CDR1 is SGHKS, CDR2 YYEKEE (reference sequence). The CDR3 spans 14 residues. CDR3 nucleotide sequence: TGTGCCAGCAGCTTGAACCAGGGCCGTGAAAAACTGTTTTTT. Amino acid sequence: CASSLNQGREKLFF.

The chain uses TRBV5-8 and TRBJ1-4, with a possible D match to TRBD1 (6 bases). This CDR3 has 15 residues. From germline, CDR1 is SGHTS and CDR2 YDEGEE. V dropped 2 bases and J dropped 5 bases, with 13 bases sitting between them. CDR3 DNA sequence: TGTGCCAGCAGCTTTTTCAGGGGAGCAAATGAAAAACTGTTTTTT. Amino acid sequence: CASSFFRGANEKLFF. Supplemented by reference TRBV5-8 and TRBJ1-4, the full variable domain reads EAGVTQSPTHLIKTRGQQATLRCSPISGHTSVYWYQQALGLGLQFLLWYDEGEERNRGNFPPRFSGRQFPNYSSELNVNALELEDSALYLCASSFFRGANEKLFFGSGTQLSVL.